The TCR beta chain described here comes from a study of T cells in Graves' hyperthyroidism and ophthalmopathy. As regards this clonotype: What it binds is not known.

Researchers took RNA transcripts and amplified the TCR beta CDR3 regions from them. During a first-round RT-PCR of the TCR CDR3, the HTBI primer set was used. TCRdb analysed the multiplex PCR reads with MiXCR anew, one entry per CDR3 protein. The repertoire consists of fewer than 750,000 distinct CDR3 sequences, with 35% to 55% occurring once and the leading ten covering about 8.3%. CDR1 is KGHDR, CDR2 SFDVKD, per germline. This CDR3 has 13 residues. Trimming took 4 bases from V and 6 from J, leaving 11 bases between them. The study enrolled patients aged 18 to 65 with newly diagnosed hyperthyroidism of under 2 months' duration. Study results and caveats: A model using 13 V-J features told ophthalmopathy apart from stable hyperthyroidism.

The chain joins TRBV24-1 to TRBJ1-2; unclear D gene. The clonotype originates from a woman between 18 and 29 years old with Graves' hyperthyroidism. Sequenced: peripheral blood or thyroid tissue (not recorded which). The CDR3 is CATSDQAGDGYTF. The CDR3 DNA sequence: TGTGCCACCAGTGACCAAGCGGGTGATGGCTACACCTTC.